This TCR beta chain came from a study of cytomegalovirus exposure and HLA in healthy donors. The PCR made use of 60 Vbeta and 13 Jbeta primers. Here immunoSEQ multiplex PCR was the method, and the copy in TCRdb shows in-frame clones only, minus some. This repertoire shows a few hundred thousand clones, just over 70% found once; its top ten account for about 2.1%. In regard to this clone: As yet, its antigen is unknown. At one end, the junction sequence differs from germline, possibly due to a read error.

The germline V gene encodes CDR1 SGHDN and CDR2 FVKESK. There are 15 residues in the CDR3. Study-level results: TCR beta chains numbering more than 150 were designated cytomegalovirus-associated. The records held CMV serostatus as the only immune exposure information. In a later analysis, several top co-occurrence clusters appeared linked to parvovirus B19, influenza, CMV and Epstein-Barr virus.

The chain joins TRBV14 to TRBJ1-4, with D possibly being TRBD1 (5 bases). The clonotype was recovered from a female donor in good health and CMV-seronegative. Sequences were obtained from PBMCs. The CDR3 protein is CVSSQRSGIAPKLFF. The CDR3 nucleotides read TGTGTCAGCAGCCAAAGGTCAGGGATCGCCCCAAAACTGTTTTTT.